The 7 T cell receptor beta chains given below trace back to one sample, sequenced in a study of early T cells in non-severe SARS-CoV-2 infection (dated by TCRdb to the early 2020s). The method was 5' RACE. The sequencing machine was a NextSeq 500. TCRdb handled the public reads itself, with Q25 trimming in fastp and clone calling in MiXCR, and kept productive beta chains. Entries that share a CDR3 protein sequence are merged under the most common genes and DNA. The sample yields some 26,000 distinct CDR3 sequences; less than 4.5% were counted once. The ten most abundant clones make up 9.5% to 12% of the sample. The specimen was whole blood. These receptors were taken from an adult who was a healthcare worker with PCR-confirmed SARS-CoV-2 infection or an uninfected control (not recorded which).

This clonotype has a handful of counts. The CDR3: CASSQYSGARFF. The CDR3 region has the DNA TGTGCCAGCAGCCAATACTCGGGGGCGCGGTTCTTC. The chain links TRBV7-2 to TRBJ2-1, with D perhaps given as TRBD1 or TRBD2 (6 bases each). V dropped 5 bases and J dropped 15 bases, with 17 bases sitting between them. This CDR3 comprises 12 residues. Germline V lookup: CDR1 SGHTA, CDR2 FQGNSA.

This clonotype was counted at least ten times. V is TRBV7-2 and J is TRBJ2-5; the D gene is possibly TRBD2 (6 bases). The CDR3 is made up of 13 amino acids. Trimming left V 2 bases short and J 2 bases short, with 6 bases between. The germline V gene encodes CDR1 SGHTA and CDR2 FQGNSA. The CDR3: CASSLLAQETQYF. In nucleotides, the CDR3 is TGTGCCAGCAGCTTACTAGCGCAAGAGACCCAGTACTTC.

There are many counts of this clonotype. This rearrangement joins TRBV4-2 to TRBJ2-2; TRBD2 aligns across 9 bases. Germline V gives CDR1 LGHNA, CDR2 YNFKEQ. The CDR3 is made up of 16 amino acids. V lost 4 bases and J lost 6; bases outside the gene matches: 9. The CDR3 coding sequence is TGTGCCAGCAGCCCCTACCAGCGGGAGGACCCCGGGGAGCTGTTTTTT. This encodes CASSPYQREDPGELFF.

This clonotype was seen many times. The chain carries TRBV7-9 and TRBJ2-5; D gene uncertain. This CDR3 has 14 residues. V was clipped by 3 bases and J by 3 bases, with 11 bases between them. Germline CDR1 and CDR2: SEHNR and FQNEAQ (reference sequence). CDR3 residues: CASSFQAIKETQYF. The CDR3, as DNA: TGTGCCAGCAGCTTTCAGGCGATAAAAGAGACCCAGTACTTC.

This clonotype was observed a handful of times. CDR3 bases: TGCGCCAGCAGCCAAGATTCGGAGGGGGAGACCCAGTACTTC. It specifies CASSQDSEGETQYF. This chain joins TRBV4-3 and TRBJ2-5; a weak D match, TRBD2 (6 bases). This CDR3 spans 14 amino acids. Trimming took off 0 bases at V and 5 bases at J, with 10 bases between the two ends. Germline CDR1 and CDR2: LGHNA and YSLEER.

This clonotype was seen ten or more times. The chain uses TRBV5-1 and TRBJ2-1, with 12 positions matching TRBD2. The CDR3 length is 17 residues. CDR1 SGHRS and CDR2 YFSETQ come from the germline V gene. After removal of 7 bases from V and 8 bases from J, the junction contained 16 bases not matched to a gene. The CDR3 region is CASGPTSGRISGDEQFF. CDR3 nucleotides: TGCGCCAGCGGACCCACTAGCGGGAGGATCTCTGGGGATGAGCAGTTCTTC.

This clonotype was observed at least ten times. The V and J genes are TRBV20-1 and TRBJ1-1; maybe TRBD1 (5 bases). CDR1 is DFQATT, CDR2 SNEGSKA, per germline (reference sequence). V gave up 0 bases and J gave up 1 base, with 18 bases separating them. This CDR3 contains 17 residues. The CDR3 spells CSARDLRRVGANTEAFF. CDR3 nucleotides: TGCAGTGCTAGAGACCTACGCAGGGTAGGGGCGAACACTGAAGCTTTCTTT.